The sequence of this T cell receptor (beta chain) was determined in a study of blood T cell repertoires in COVID-19. As originally analysed: Amplification of reference gene primers was used by the study to estimate nucleated cell counts. Assay: immunoSEQ multiplex PCR; the TCRdb copy retains only in-frame clones and omits some. V and J calls and clone size are those listed in that table; D and trimming were worked out from the DNA. The sample lists some 190,000 clones; around nine tenths were seen once. This clone was detected only a few times. The ends lost 0 bases at V and 7 bases at J; junction bases unmatched: 10. This CDR3 has 15 amino acids. Germline loops: CDR1 SGHNT, CDR2 YYREEE (reference sequence).

The chain links TRBV5-4 to TRBJ2-7; 7 bases map to TRBD2. The clonotype originates from a young man with acute or convalescent COVID-19. Sequencing input: peripheral blood. CDR3: CASSLGGLAVGEQYF. CDR3 nucleotides: TGTGCCAGCAGCTTGGGCGGCCTAGCGGTAGGGGAGCAGTACTTC.